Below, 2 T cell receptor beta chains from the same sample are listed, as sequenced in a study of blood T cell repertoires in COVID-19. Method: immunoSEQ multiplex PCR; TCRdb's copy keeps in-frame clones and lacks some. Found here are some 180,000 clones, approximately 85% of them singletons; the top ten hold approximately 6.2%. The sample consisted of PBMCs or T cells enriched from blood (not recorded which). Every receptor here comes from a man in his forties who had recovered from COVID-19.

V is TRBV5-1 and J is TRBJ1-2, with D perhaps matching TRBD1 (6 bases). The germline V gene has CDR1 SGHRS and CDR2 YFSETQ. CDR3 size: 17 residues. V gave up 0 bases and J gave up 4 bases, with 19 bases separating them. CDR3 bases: TGCGCCAGCAGCTTGGAGCAGGGGAACCCCCTAGGCTATGGCTACACCTTC. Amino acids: CASSLEQGNPLGYGYTF.

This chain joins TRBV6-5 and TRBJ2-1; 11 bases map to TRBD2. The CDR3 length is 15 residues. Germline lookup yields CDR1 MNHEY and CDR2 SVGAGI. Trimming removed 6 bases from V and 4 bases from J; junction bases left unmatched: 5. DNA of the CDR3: TGTGCCAGCAGCATCGGACTAGCGGGTTACAATGAGCAGTTCTTC. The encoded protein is CASSIGLAGYNEQFF.